Included here is one T cell receptor beta chain sequence, with context. The antigen remains unidentified. These data come from a study of shared clonotypes between healthy human individuals. The study's findings and limits: The authors sampled blood alone, and tissue repertoires likely differ. There were few donors, and this limited the genetic and exposure-history diversity represented. The study generally estimated greater richness for naive than memory subsets. Clonotype sharing among donors was expected to depend on sequencing depth.

Assay: immunoSEQ multiplex PCR; the TCRdb copy retains only in-frame clones and omits some. Among about 2.4 million clones listed, under 95% were seen once. The sequenced sample was naive CD4+ T cells from PBMCs. Regarding subset: CD45RA+ positively selected. The clonotype originates from a man younger than 30 in good health. Some clones in this sample may be carry-over from other donors' samples.

DNA of the CDR3: TGTGCCAGCAGACGACATTCCGCGAACACTGAAGCTTTCTTT. Translation gives CASRRHSANTEAFF. The V and J genes are TRBV6-5 and TRBJ1-1; unclear D gene. V was cut by 6 bases and J by 1 base, with 12 bases left in between. This CDR3 comprises 14 residues. The germline V gene encodes CDR1 MNHEY and CDR2 SVGAGI.